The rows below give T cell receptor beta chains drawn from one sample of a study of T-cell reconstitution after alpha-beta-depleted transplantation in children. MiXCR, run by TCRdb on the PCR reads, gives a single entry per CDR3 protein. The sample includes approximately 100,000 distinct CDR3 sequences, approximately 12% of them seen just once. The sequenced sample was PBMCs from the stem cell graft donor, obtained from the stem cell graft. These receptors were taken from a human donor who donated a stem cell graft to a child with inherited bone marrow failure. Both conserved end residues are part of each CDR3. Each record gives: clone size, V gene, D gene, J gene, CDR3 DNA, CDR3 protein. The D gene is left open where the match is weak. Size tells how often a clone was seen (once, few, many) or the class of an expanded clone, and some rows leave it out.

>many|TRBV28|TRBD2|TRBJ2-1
TGTGCCAGCAGACTAGCGGGAGACAATGAGCAGTTCTTC
CASRLAGDNEQFF
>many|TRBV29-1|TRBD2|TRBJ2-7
TGCAGCGTGGGACTAGCGTGGGGAGATGGCGAGCAGTACTTC
CSVGLAWGDGEQYF
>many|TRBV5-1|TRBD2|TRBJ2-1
TGCGCCAGCAGCTTGAGTTATTCGGGAGGGCCCCACAATGAGCAGTTCTTC
CASSLSYSGGPHNEQFF
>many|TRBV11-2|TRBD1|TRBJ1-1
TGTGCCAGCAGCTTGCGCCAGGGGGCTGAAGCTTTCTTT
CASSLRQGAEAFF
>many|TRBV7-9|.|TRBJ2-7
TGTGCCAGCAGCTTAGGCCATCAAGAGCAGTACTTC
CASSLGHQEQYF
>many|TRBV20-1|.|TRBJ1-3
TGCAGTGCTAGAGATATAACGGCTGGAAACACCATATATTTT
CSARDITAGNTIYF
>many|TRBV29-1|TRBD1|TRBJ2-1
TGCAGCGTTGAATTCACAGGGGGCCCCTACAATGAGCAGTTCTTC
CSVEFTGGPYNEQFF
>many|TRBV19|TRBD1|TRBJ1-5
TGTGCCAGTAGTATACCCGGACAGGGCGGCAATCAGCCCCATCATTTT
CASSIPGQGGNQPHHF
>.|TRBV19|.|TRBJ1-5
TGTGCCAGTGGGGTTGCGGGAAAGAGCAATCAGCCCCAGCATTTT
CASGVAGKSNQPQHF
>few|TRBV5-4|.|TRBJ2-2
TGTGCCAGCAGCTTGGGGGGCTCCAGGGCGAACACCGGGGAGCTGTTTTTT
CASSLGGSRANTGELFF
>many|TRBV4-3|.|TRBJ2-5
TGCGCCAGCAGCCAGTCGGGACAACTCCAAGAGACCCAGTACTTC
CASSQSGQLQETQYF
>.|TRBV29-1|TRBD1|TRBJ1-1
TGCAGCGGTCAAGGACAGGCCCTCACTGAAGCTTTCTTT
CSGQGQALTEAFF
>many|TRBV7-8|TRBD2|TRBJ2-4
TGTGCCAGCAGCTTAGGGCTAGCGGGAGTGGACATTCAGTACTTC
CASSLGLAGVDIQYF
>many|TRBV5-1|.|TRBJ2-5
TGCGCCAGCAGCTTGTTGGCCGCCTCCGGGGCAGAGACCCAGTACTTC
CASSLLAASGAETQYF
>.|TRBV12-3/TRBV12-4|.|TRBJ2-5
TGTGCCAGCAGTTTAGCTAGCTCCAAAGAGACCCAGTACTTC
CASSLASSKETQYF
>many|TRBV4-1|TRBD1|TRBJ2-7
TGCGCCAGCAGCCAAGAACCCGGAACAGGGGAAGAGCAGTACTTC
CASSQEPGTGEEQYF
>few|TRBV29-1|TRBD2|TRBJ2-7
TGCAGCGTCCGAGCTAGCGGATACGAGCAGTACTTC
CSVRASGYEQYF
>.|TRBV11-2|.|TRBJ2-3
TGTGCCAGCAGCCATCCACCCAGCGGTGATACGCAGTATTTT
CASSHPPSGDTQYF
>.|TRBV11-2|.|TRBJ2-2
TGTGCCAGCAGCTTACGGATCCCCTCCTCTGTGTGGACCGGGGAGCTGTTTTTT
CASSLRIPSSVWTGELFF
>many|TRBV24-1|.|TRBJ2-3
TGTGCCACCAGTGAAGGTAGCGCCGCTAAGGATACGCAGTATTTT
CATSEGSAAKDTQYF
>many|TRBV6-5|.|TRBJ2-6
TGTGCCAGCAGCCGGTCCATCTCTGGGGCCAACGTCCTGACTTTC
CASSRSISGANVLTF
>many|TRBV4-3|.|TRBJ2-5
TGCGCCAGCAGCCAAGATACGGGGGAGACCCAGTACTTC
CASSQDTGETQYF
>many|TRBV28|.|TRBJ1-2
TGTGCCAGCAGTTTGCGGAACTATGGCTACACCTTC
CASSLRNYGYTF
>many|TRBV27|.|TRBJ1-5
TGTGCCAGCAGCCTCCGGGCAGGGGCCCAGCCCCAGCATTTT
CASSLRAGAQPQHF
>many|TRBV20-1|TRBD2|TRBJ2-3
TGCTGTGCTAGACGAACTAGCGGGAGATATGGCACAGATACGCAGTATTTT
CCARRTSGRYGTDTQYF
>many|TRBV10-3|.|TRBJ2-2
TGTGCCATCAGTGAGTCGGCAGGCGCCGGGGAGCTGTTTTTT
CAISESAGAGELFF
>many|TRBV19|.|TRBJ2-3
TGTGCCAGTAGTGCCAGGGGGGGCTCAAACCCAGATACGCAGTATTTT
CASSARGGSNPDTQYF
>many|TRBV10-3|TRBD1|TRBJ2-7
TGTGCCATCAGTGAGTCACAGGGGGGATACTACGAGCAGTACTTC
CAISESQGGYYEQYF
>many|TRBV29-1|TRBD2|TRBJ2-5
TGCAGCGTTGATCCAGTCACGGGACTAGCGGTTGAAGAGACCCAGTACTTC
CSVDPVTGLAVEETQYF
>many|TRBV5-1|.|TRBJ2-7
TGCGCCAGCAGCTTGAGACAGGACCACTCCTACGAGCAGTACTTC
CASSLRQDHSYEQYF
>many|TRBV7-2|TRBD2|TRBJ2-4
TGTGCCATCAGCTTGGGGACTAGCGGGGCCTGGGGTCAGTACTTC
CAISLGTSGAWGQYF
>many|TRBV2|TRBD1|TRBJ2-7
TGTGCCAGCAGTGAGACAGGGGTGGGCGAGCAGTACTTC
CASSETGVGEQYF
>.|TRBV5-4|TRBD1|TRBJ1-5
TGTGCCAGCAGCTTGCTGCAGGGGGCGATCGGCAATCAGCCCCAGCATTTT
CASSLLQGAIGNQPQHF
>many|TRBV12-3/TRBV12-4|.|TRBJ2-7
TGTGCCAGCAGTCCCTGGTCGGGGTTTTTCTCCCGGGGGGAGCAGTACTTC
CASSPWSGFFSRGEQYF
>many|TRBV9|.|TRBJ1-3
TGTGCCAGCAGCGTAGGGACTTCGGGCTCTGGAAACACCATATATTTT
CASSVGTSGSGNTIYF
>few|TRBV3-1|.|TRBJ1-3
TGTGAGGCCGGGGGCGATGGAAACACCATATATTTT
CEAGGDGNTIYF
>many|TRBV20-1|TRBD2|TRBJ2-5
TGCATCGTAGCGGGGGGGCTTACCCAAGGGACCCAGTACTTC
CIVAGGLTQGTQYF
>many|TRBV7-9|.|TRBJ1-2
TGTGCCAGCAGCTTATCCCTCAGGGAGAGAGACTATGGCTACACCTTC
CASSLSLRERDYGYTF
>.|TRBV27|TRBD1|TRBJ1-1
TGTGCCAGCAGTTTATACAGGGGGCTGGGAGGCACTGAAGCTTTCTTT
CASSLYRGLGGTEAFF
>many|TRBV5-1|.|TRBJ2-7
TGCGCCAGCAGCCGCCACGGGACACCGACCTACGAGCAGTACTTC
CASSRHGTPTYEQYF
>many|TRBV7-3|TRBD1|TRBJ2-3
TGTGCCAGCAGCCCCTACAGGGGAGAAAGAGATACGCAGTATTTT
CASSPYRGERDTQYF
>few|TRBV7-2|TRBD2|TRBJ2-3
TGTGCCAGCAGCTTCGGCGGGGGAACAGATACGCAGTATTTT
CASSFGGGTDTQYF